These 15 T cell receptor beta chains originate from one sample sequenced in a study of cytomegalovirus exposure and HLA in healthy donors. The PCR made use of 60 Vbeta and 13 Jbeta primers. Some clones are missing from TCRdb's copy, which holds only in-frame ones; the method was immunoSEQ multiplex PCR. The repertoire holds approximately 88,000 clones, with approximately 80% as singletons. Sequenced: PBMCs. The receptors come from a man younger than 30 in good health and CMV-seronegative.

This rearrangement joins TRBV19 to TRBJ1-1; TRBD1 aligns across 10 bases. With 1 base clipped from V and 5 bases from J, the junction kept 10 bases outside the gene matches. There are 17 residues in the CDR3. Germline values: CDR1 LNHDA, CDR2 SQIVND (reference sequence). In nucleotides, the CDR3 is TGTGCCAGTAGTATAGGAGGGGGCAGGACAGGGGGGACTGAAGCTTTCTTT. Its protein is CASSIGGGRTGGTEAFF.

CDR3: CASSFISTGWTEAFF. The DNA for the CDR3 is TGTGCCAGCAGCTTCATCAGTACAGGGTGGACTGAAGCTTTCTTT. The chain links TRBV5-4 to TRBJ1-1; possible D gene TRBD1, 6 bases. Trimming took off 2 bases at V and 5 bases at J, with 16 bases between the two ends. CDR1 SGHNT and CDR2 YYREEE come from the germline V gene (reference sequence). The CDR3 covers 15 residues. Full variable domain (rest looked up from reference TRBV5-4 and TRBJ1-1): ETGVTQSPTHLIKTRGQQVTLRCSSQSGHNTVSWYQQALGQGPQFIFQYYREEENGRGNFPPRFSGLQFPNYSSELNVNALELDDSALYLCASSFISTGWTEAFFGQGTRLTVV.

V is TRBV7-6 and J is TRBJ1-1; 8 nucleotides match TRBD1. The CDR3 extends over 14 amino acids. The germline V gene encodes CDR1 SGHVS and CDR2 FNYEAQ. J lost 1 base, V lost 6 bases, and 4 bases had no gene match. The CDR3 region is CASSPGGQNTEAFF. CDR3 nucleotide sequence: TGTGCCAGCAGTCCAGGGGGCCAGAACACTGAAGCTTTCTTT.

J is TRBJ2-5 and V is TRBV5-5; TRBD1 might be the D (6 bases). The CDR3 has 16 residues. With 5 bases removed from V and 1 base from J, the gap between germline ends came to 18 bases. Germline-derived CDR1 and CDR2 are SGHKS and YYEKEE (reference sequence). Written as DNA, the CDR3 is TGTGCCAGCAGTCACGAAAGTGGGGGCGGCCAAGAGACCCAGTACTTC. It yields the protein CASSHESGGGQETQYF. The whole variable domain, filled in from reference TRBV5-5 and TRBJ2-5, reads DAGVTQSPTHLIKTRGQQVTLRCSPISGHKSVSWYQQVLGQGPQFIFQYYEKEERGRGNFPDRFSARQFPNYSSELNVNALLLGDSALYLCASSHESGGGQETQYFGPGTRLLVL.

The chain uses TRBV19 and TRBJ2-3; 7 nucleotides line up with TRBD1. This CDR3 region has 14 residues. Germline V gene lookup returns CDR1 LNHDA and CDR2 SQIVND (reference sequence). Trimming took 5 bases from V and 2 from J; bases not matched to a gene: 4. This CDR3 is CASSSDRSTDTQYF. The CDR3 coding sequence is TGTGCCAGTAGTTCGGACAGGTCCACAGATACGCAGTATTTT.

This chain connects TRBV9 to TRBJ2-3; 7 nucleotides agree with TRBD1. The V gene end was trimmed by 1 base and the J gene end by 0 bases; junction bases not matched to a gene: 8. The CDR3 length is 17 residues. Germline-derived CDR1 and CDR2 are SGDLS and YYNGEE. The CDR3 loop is CASSVRQGERSTDTQYF. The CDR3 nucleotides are TGTGCCAGCAGCGTACGACAGGGTGAACGTAGCACAGATACGCAGTATTTT.

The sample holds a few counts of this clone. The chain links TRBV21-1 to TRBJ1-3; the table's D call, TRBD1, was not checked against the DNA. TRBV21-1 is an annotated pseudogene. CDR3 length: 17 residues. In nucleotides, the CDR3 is TGTGCCAGCAGCTCTAAAATCAGGGGAAGAGCTGGAAACACCATATATTTT. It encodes CASSSKIRGRAGNTIYF.

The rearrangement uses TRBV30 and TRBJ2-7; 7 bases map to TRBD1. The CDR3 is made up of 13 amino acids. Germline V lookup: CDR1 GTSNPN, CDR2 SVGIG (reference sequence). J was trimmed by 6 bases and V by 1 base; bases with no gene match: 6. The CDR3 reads CAWSARAGGEQYF. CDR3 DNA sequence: TGTGCCTGGAGTGCCAGGGCAGGGGGCGAGCAGTACTTC.

The CDR3 coding sequence is TGCGCCAGCAGCCCCTGGGCGGACAGGCTGCCGTTGGGCAAAAACATTCAGTACTTC. It codes for CASSPWADRLPLGKNIQYF. The rearrangement joins TRBV4-1 to TRBJ2-4; the match to TRBD1 covers 7 bases. Trimming took 4 bases from V and 3 from J; bases not matched to a gene: 18. The CDR3 is 19 residues long. CDR1 is MGHRA and CDR2 is YSYEKL in the germline V gene.

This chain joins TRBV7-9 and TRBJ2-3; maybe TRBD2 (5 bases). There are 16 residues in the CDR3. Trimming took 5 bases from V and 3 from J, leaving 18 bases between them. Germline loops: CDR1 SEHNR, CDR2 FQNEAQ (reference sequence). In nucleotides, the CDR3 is TGTGCCAGCAGCCAGAGGGTTCAGGAGATGACAGATACGCAGTATTTT. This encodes CASSQRVQEMTDTQYF.

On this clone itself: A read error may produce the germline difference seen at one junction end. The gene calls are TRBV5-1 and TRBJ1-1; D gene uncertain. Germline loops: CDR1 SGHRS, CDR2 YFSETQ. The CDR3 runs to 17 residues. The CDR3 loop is CANSRALTETMNTEAFF. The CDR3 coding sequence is TGCGCCAACAGCCGAGCCTTGACGGAGACCATGAACACTGAAGCTTTCTTT. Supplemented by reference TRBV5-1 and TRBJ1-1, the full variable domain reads KAGVTQTPRYLIKTRGQQVTLSCSPISGHRSVSWYQQTPGQGLQFLFEYFSETQRNKGNFPGRFSGRQFSNSRSEMNVSTLELGDSALYLCANSRALTETMNTEAFFGQGTRLTVV.

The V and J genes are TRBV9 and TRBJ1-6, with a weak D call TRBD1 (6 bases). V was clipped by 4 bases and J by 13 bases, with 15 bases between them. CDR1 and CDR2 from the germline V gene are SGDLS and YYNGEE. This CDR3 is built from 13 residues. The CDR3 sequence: CASSIQDRPPLHF. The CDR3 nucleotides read TGTGCCAGCAGCATCCAAGACAGGCCGCCCCTCCACTTT.

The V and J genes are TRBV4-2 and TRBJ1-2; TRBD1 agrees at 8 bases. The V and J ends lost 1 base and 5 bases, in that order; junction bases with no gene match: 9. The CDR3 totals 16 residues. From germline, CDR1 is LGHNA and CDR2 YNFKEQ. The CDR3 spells CASSQGGPGGRYGYTF. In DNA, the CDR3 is TGTGCCAGCAGCCAAGGGGGGCCAGGGGGCAGATATGGCTACACCTTC.

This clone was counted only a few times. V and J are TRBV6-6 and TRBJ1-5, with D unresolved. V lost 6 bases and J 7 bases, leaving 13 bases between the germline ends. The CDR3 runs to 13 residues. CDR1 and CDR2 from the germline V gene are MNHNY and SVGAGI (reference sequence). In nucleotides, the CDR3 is TGTGCCAGCAGCCCAGCGTCTGGACAGCCCCAGCATTTT. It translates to CASSPASGQPQHF.

CDR3 residues: CASSAFSGAHNEQFF. In nucleotides, the CDR3 is TGTGCCAGCAGTGCGTTCTCAGGGGCGCACAATGAGCAGTTCTTC. The J gene is TRBJ2-1, the V gene TRBV25-1; possibly TRBD1 for D (6 bases). The CDR3 contains 15 residues. Germline lookup yields CDR1 MGHDK and CDR2 SYGVNS. Trimming removed 4 bases from V and 5 bases from J, with 15 bases in between. The full variable domain, its missing parts supplied by reference TRBV25-1 and TRBJ2-1, is EADIYQTPRYLVIGTGKKITLECSQTMGHDKMYWYQQDPGMELHLIHYSYGVNSTEKGDLSSESTVSRIRTEHFPLTLESARPSHTSQYLCASSAFSGAHNEQFFGPGTRLTVL.